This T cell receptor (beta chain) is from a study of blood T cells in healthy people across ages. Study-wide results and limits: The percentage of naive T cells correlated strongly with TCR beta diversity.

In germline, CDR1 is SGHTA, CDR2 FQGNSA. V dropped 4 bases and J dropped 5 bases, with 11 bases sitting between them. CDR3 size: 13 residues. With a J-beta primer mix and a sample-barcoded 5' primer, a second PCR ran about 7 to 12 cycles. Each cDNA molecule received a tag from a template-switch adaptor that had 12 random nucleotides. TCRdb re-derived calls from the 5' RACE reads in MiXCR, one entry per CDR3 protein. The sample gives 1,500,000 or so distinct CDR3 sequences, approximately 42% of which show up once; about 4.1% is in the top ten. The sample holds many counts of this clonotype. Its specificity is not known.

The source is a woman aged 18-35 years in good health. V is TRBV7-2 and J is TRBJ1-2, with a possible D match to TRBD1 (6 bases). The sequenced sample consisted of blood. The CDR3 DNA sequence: TGTGCCAGCAGCTCGGACAGAGTTTATGGCTACACCTTC. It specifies CASSSDRVYGYTF.